This TCR beta chain was captured by sequencing in a study of blood T cell repertoires in COVID-19. The table came from immunoSEQ multiplex PCR; TCRdb's copy has only in-frame clones and leaves some out. Among 55,000 to 85,000 clones listed, roughly 85% were seen once. This TCR came from a man aged 60 to 75 with active or convalescent COVID-19. The sequenced material came from peripheral blood.

CDR3 sequence: CAISESLPDRGSGNEQFF. Written as DNA, the CDR3 is TGTGCCATCAGTGAGTCCCTCCCAGACAGGGGATCGGGCAATGAGCAGTTCTTC. V and J are TRBV10-3 and TRBJ2-1, with TRBD1 matching 8 bases. The CDR3 covers 18 residues. The J segment lost 6 bases and the V segment lost 0 bases, leaving 13 bases of the junction unmatched. The germline CDR1 and CDR2 sequences are ENHRY and SYGVKD.